Listed below are T cell receptor beta chains from one sample, sequenced in a study of patients and donors after allogeneic stem cell transplantation. Via MiXCR, TCRdb re-called the RT-PCR reads, giving one row per CDR3 protein. Here the sample spans roughly 9,900 distinct CDR3 sequences, around 20% being singletons. The material sequenced was blood, either unsorted or a sorted T cell fraction (not recorded which). All receptors derive from a human donor who was either an allogeneic HSCT recipient or a stem cell or donor lymphocyte infusion donor (not recorded which). It is not recorded whose cells these are; they may come from a transplant donor. The CDR3 runs from the conserved cysteine through the conserved F or W. The order of the fields is D gene, J gene, V gene, clone size, CDR3 protein, CDR3 DNA. D genes are given only for firm matches. The size entry is marked missing in some rows and otherwise reads once, few, many or a size class.

d_call: NA
j_call: TRBJ2-3
v_call: TRBV21-1
clone_size: few
cdr3_aa: CASSPLDTDTQYF
cdr3_nt: TGTGCCAGCAGCCCCCTAGACACAGATACGCAGTATTTT

d_call: NA
j_call: TRBJ2-7
v_call: TRBV5-5
clone_size: many
cdr3_aa: CASRGAIHEQYF
cdr3_nt: TGTGCTAGTCGCGGGGCAATCCACGAGCAGTACTTC

d_call: NA
j_call: TRBJ2-5
v_call: TRBV7-2
clone_size: few
cdr3_aa: CASSFLTEGRETQYF
cdr3_nt: TGTGCCAGCAGCTTCCTGACAGAGGGAAGGGAGACCCAGTACTTC

d_call: NA
j_call: TRBJ2-5
v_call: TRBV10-3
clone_size: few
cdr3_aa: CAISESLPSETQYF
cdr3_nt: TGTGCCATCAGTGAGTCGCTCCCCTCAGAGACCCAGTACTTC

d_call: NA
j_call: TRBJ1-1
v_call: TRBV5-5
clone_size: few
cdr3_aa: CASSPGRGNTEAFF
cdr3_nt: TGTGCCAGCAGCCCAGGACGGGGAAACACTGAAGCTTTCTTT

d_call: TRBD2
j_call: TRBJ2-4
v_call: TRBV5-1
clone_size: few
cdr3_aa: CASSLEFSGGRSIQYF
cdr3_nt: TGCGCCAGCAGCTTGGAGTTTAGCGGGGGTCGGAGCATTCAGTACTTC

d_call: NA
j_call: TRBJ1-1
v_call: TRBV11-2
clone_size: many
cdr3_aa: CASSLLRGGAEAFF
cdr3_nt: TGTGCCAGCAGCTTACTCCGGGGCGGCGCTGAAGCTTTCTTT

d_call: NA
j_call: TRBJ2-5
v_call: TRBV20-1
clone_size: few
cdr3_aa: CSARSRQGRETQYF
cdr3_nt: TGCAGTGCTAGATCTCGTCAGGGTCGAGAGACCCAGTACTTC

d_call: TRBD1
j_call: TRBJ1-1
v_call: TRBV10-3
clone_size: few
cdr3_aa: CAIRGQGIMNTEAFF
cdr3_nt: TGTGCCATCAGAGGACAGGGGATCATGAACACTGAAGCTTTCTTT

d_call: NA
j_call: TRBJ2-2
v_call: TRBV10-3
clone_size: many
cdr3_aa: CAITDSESTGELFF
cdr3_nt: TGTGCCATCACAGACAGCGAGAGCACCGGGGAGCTGTTTTTT

d_call: NA
j_call: TRBJ1-2
v_call: TRBV3-1
clone_size: few
cdr3_aa: CASSQDTAYGYTF
cdr3_nt: TGTGCCAGCAGCCAAGACACAGCCTATGGCTACACCTTC

d_call: NA
j_call: TRBJ2-7
v_call: TRBV3-1
clone_size: many
cdr3_aa: CASSQEGVGTYEQYF
cdr3_nt: TGTGCCAGCAGCCAAGAAGGGGTGGGGACTTACGAGCAGTACTTC

d_call: TRBD1
j_call: TRBJ2-1
v_call: TRBV20-1
clone_size: few
cdr3_aa: CSADTGTGDNEQFF
cdr3_nt: TGCAGTGCTGATACCGGGACAGGGGACAATGAGCAGTTCTTC

d_call: TRBD1
j_call: TRBJ2-1
v_call: TRBV5-6
clone_size: once
cdr3_aa: CASSWEDRGVYNEQFF
cdr3_nt: TGTGCCAGCAGCTGGGAAGACAGGGGTGTCTACAATGAGCAGTTCTTC

d_call: NA
j_call: TRBJ1-3
v_call: TRBV7-9
clone_size: few
cdr3_aa: CASSQLQAISGNTIYF
cdr3_nt: TGTGCCAGCAGCCAGTTACAGGCTATATCTGGAAACACCATATATTTT

d_call: NA
j_call: TRBJ1-2
v_call: TRBV2
clone_size: NA
cdr3_aa: CASSVQPYGYTF
cdr3_nt: TGTGCCAGCAGTGTTCAGCCCTATGGCTACACCTTC

d_call: NA
j_call: TRBJ1-4
v_call: TRBV15
clone_size: few
cdr3_aa: CATSRDPAAIGEKLFF
cdr3_nt: TGTGCCACCAGCAGAGATCCGGCAGCGATTGGGGAAAAACTGTTTTTT

d_call: NA
j_call: TRBJ2-3
v_call: TRBV6-6
clone_size: many
cdr3_aa: CASTGAGSGTDTQYF
cdr3_nt: TGTGCCAGCACGGGGGCTGGCTCGGGCACAGATACGCAGTATTTT

d_call: TRBD1
j_call: TRBJ2-3
v_call: TRBV29-1
clone_size: few
cdr3_aa: CSVNRGYTDTQYF
cdr3_nt: TGCAGCGTTAACAGGGGATACACAGATACGCAGTATTTT

d_call: NA
j_call: TRBJ1-1
v_call: TRBV7-9
clone_size: many
cdr3_aa: CASSPITGLTEAFF
cdr3_nt: TGTGCCAGCAGCCCTATCACAGGGTTAACTGAAGCTTTCTTT

d_call: TRBD2
j_call: TRBJ2-5
v_call: TRBV9
clone_size: few
cdr3_aa: CASSVGGGGAEETQYF
cdr3_nt: TGTGCCAGCAGCGTAGGAGGCGGGGGGGCCGAAGAGACCCAGTACTTC

d_call: NA
j_call: TRBJ1-4
v_call: TRBV6-1
clone_size: NA
cdr3_aa: CASSDPWGGDEKLFF
cdr3_nt: TGTGCCAGCAGTGACCCGTGGGGTGGGGATGAAAAACTGTTTTTT

d_call: NA
j_call: TRBJ1-1
v_call: TRBV14
clone_size: few
cdr3_aa: CASSQGNTEAFF
cdr3_nt: TGTGCCAGCAGCCAAGGGAACACTGAAGCTTTCTTT